The text below deals with one T cell receptor beta chain. The authors' processing: Researchers report that nucleated cell counts were estimated from reference gene primer amplification. The method was immunoSEQ multiplex PCR; TCRdb's version includes in-frame clones alone and lacks a portion of them. The V and J calls and clone size come from that table; D and trimming were worked out from the DNA. The sample includes some 76,000 clones, 86% of them seen just once. The CDR3 spans 14 residues. Germline CDR1 reads SGHDT; CDR2 reads YYEEEE. After removal of 6 bases from V and 2 bases from J, the junction contained 4 bases not matched to a gene. The data stem from a study of blood T cell repertoires in COVID-19. In the study overall: The origin of the acute and convalescent COVID-19 samples was the United States, Italy and Spain. PBMCs, B-cell-depleted T cells, or T cells provided the cDNA or gDNA that made up the material.

This chain joins TRBV5-6 and TRBJ1-2; the match to TRBD1 covers 10 bases. Source material: peripheral blood. This TCR was recovered from a man older than 75 in a cohort sampled during active COVID-19. The CDR3 protein is CASTLGQGNYGYTF. The CDR3 region has the DNA TGTGCCAGCACCCTGGGACAGGGGAACTATGGCTACACCTTC.